Listed here are 11 T cell receptor beta chains from one sample, sequenced in a study of OX40 agonist ivuxolimab in advanced cancers. The assay was immunoSEQ multiplex PCR, and TCRdb's table has in-frame clones only and misses some. This sample has tens of thousands of clones; about 90% occur once, and the top ten carry around 3.9%. The input for sequencing was CD4+ or CD8+ T cells sorted from blood, taken in a trial of the OX40 agonist ivuxolimab. These receptors were taken from an adult with an advanced solid tumor such as melanoma, head and neck, liver or kidney cancer.

The chain joins TRBV4-1 to TRBJ2-7; D uncertain. The length of the CDR3 is 14 residues. V was clipped by 3 bases and J by 3 bases, with 12 bases between them. Germline V gene sequence: CDR1 MGHRA, CDR2 YSYEKL. The CDR3 DNA follows: TGCGCCAGCAGCCAGGCCTCGACAAGCTACGAGCAGTACGTC. Amino acid sequence: CASSQASTSYEQYV.

The J gene is TRBJ1-2, the V gene TRBV19; D unresolved. From germline, CDR1 is LNHDA and CDR2 SQIVND (reference sequence). CDR3 size: 14 residues. With 2 bases removed from V and 2 bases from J, the gap between germline ends came to 9 bases. The CDR3 nucleotides are TGTGCCAGTAGTATATGGGCAGGAAACTATGGCTACACCTTC. Residues: CASSIWAGNYGYTF.

This chain uses TRBV6-5 with TRBJ1-1; D gene unclear. The CDR3 has 12 amino acids. Germline CDR1 and CDR2: MNHEY and SVGAGI. V gave up 1 base and J gave up 4 bases, with 4 bases separating them. CDR3 sequence reads: CASSYLGTEAFF. The CDR3 bases are TGTGCCAGCAGTTACTTAGGCACTGAAGCTTTCTTT.

The chain recombines TRBV11-2 with TRBJ2-7; the D call may be TRBD1 or TRBD2 (6 bases each). The CDR3 covers 12 residues. V lost 7 bases to trimming and J lost 7 bases, with 14 bases between them. Germline V gene data show CDR1 as SGHAT and CDR2 as FQNNGV. DNA of the CDR3: TGTGCCAGCACCAACCGGAGGGGGGAGCAGTACTTC. Protein sequence: CASTNRRGEQYF. Full variable domain (remainder filled in from reference TRBV11-2 and TRBJ2-7): EAGVAQSPRYKIIEKRQSVAFWCNPISGHATLYWYQQILGQGPKLLIQFQNNGVVDDSQLPKDRFSAERLKGVDSTLKIQPAKLEDSAVYLCASTNRRGEQYFGPGTRLTVT.

The chain has TRBV11-2 and TRBJ2-7; possibly TRBD1 for D (5 bases). Germline assignment: CDR1 SGHAT and CDR2 FQNNGV. Between the trimmed V and J ends, which lost 5 bases and 6 bases, there was a span of 14 bases. The CDR3 loop spans 13 amino acids. This CDR3 reads CASSPNTDSEQYF. Written as DNA, the CDR3 is TGTGCCAGCAGCCCCAACACCGACAGCGAGCAGTACTTC.

This clone has just one count. V is TRBV29-1 and J is TRBJ1-1; D is uncertain. V was pared by 5 bases and J by 1 base, with 5 bases between. The CDR3 runs to 11 residues. Germline V gives CDR1 SQVTM, CDR2 ANQGSEA. DNA for the CDR3: TGCAGCGTTAGGGAGAACACTGAAGCTTTCTTT. Protein sequence: CSVRENTEAFF.

This clone was seen a few times. This sequence joins TRBV30 and TRBJ1-1; perhaps TRBD1 as D (6 bases). The CDR3 has 13 amino acids. V lost 2 bases to trimming and J lost 7 bases, with 14 bases between them. Per germline, CDR1 GTSNPN and CDR2 SVGIG (reference sequence). The CDR3 DNA follows: TGTGCCTGGAGTTCCCCCCCCAGGGGTGAAGCTTTCTTT. Translated: CAWSSPPRGEAFF.

The chain joins TRBV30 to TRBJ2-1, with a tentative D call TRBD2 (6 bases). Germline loops: CDR1 GTSNPN, CDR2 SVGIG (reference sequence). The V end was cut by 2 bases, the J end by 5 bases, with 16 bases between. CDR3 length: 15 residues. CDR3 protein: CAWSRPSGRNNEQFF. CDR3 bases: TGTGCCTGGAGTCGGCCCAGCGGGCGAAACAATGAGCAGTTCTTC.

The chain couples TRBV5-6 to TRBJ2-7; no reliable D call. The CDR3 spans 12 residues. Between the trimmed V and J ends, which lost 4 bases and 4 bases, there was a span of 9 bases. In germline, CDR1 is SGHDT, CDR2 YYEEEE. In DNA, the CDR3 is TGTGCCAGCAGCGAGGCCTTATACGAGCAGTACTTC. Encoded protein: CASSEALYEQYF.

The V gene is TRBV27, the J gene TRBJ2-3, with a tentative D call TRBD1 (6 bases). V dropped 6 bases and J dropped 2 bases, with 18 bases sitting between them. In germline, CDR1 is MNHEY, CDR2 SMNVEV (reference sequence). CDR3 length equals 16 residues. CDR3 bases: TGTGCCAGCAGCGCGAAGTACAGGGCCCTCACAGATACGCAGTATTTT. Translation gives CASSAKYRALTDTQYF.

This CDR3 reads CATSKGLAEQETQYF. CDR3 sequence (DNA): TGTGCCACCAGCAAGGGACTAGCGGAACAAGAGACCCAGTACTTC. V is TRBV15 and J is TRBJ2-5; 11 bases match TRBD2. CDR1 is LNHNV, CDR2 YYDKDF, per germline (reference sequence). This CDR3 contains 15 residues. V shed 4 bases and J 2 bases; nucleotides not matched to a gene: 3. Supplemented by reference TRBV15 and TRBJ2-5, the full variable domain reads DAMVIQNPRYQVTQFGKPVTLSCSQTLNHNVMYWYQQKSSQAPKLLFHYYDKDFNNEADTPDNFQSRRPNTSFCFLDIRSPGLGDTAMYLCATSKGLAEQETQYFGPGTRLLVL.